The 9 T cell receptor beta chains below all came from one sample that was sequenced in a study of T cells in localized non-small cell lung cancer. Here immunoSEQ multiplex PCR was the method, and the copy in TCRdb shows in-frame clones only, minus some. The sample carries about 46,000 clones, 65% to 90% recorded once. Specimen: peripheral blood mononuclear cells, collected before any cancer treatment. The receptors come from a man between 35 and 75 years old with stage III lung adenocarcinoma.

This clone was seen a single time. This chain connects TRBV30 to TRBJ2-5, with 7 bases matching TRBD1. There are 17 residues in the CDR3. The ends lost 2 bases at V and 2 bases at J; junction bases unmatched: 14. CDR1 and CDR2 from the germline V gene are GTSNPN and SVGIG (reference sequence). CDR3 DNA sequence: TGTGCCTGGAGTATACCCGCATGGGGCAGGGGGCAAGAGACCCAGTACTTC. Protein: CAWSIPAWGRGQETQYF.

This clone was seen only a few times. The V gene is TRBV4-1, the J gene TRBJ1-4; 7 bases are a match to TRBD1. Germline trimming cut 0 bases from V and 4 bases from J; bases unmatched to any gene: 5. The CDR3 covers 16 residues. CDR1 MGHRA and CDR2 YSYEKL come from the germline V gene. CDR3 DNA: TGCGCCAGCAGCCAAGAGCGGACAGGAGTTAATGAAAAACTGTTTTTT. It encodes CASSQERTGVNEKLFF.

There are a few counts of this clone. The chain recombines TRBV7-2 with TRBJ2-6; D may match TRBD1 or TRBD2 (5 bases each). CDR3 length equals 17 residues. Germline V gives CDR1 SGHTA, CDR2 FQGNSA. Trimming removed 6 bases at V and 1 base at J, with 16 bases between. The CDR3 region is CASRTPGPPSGANVLTF. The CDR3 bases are TGTGCCAGCAGGACCCCGGGGCCCCCGTCTGGGGCCAACGTCCTGACTTTC.

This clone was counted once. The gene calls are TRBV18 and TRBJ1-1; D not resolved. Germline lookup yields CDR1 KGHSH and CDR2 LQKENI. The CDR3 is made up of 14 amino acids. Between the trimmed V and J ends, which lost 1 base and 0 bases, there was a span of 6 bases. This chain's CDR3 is CASSPLGVNTEAFF. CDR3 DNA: TGTGCCAGCTCACCACTGGGTGTGAACACTGAAGCTTTCTTT.

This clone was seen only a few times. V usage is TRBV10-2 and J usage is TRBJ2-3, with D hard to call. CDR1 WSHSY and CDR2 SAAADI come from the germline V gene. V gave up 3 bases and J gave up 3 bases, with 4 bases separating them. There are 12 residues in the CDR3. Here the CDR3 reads CASSDSTDTQYF. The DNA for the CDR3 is TGCGCCAGCAGTGACTCGACAGATACGCAGTATTTT.

The CDR3 nucleotides are TGTGCCAGCAGCTTAGTCTACGAGCAGTACTTC. This sequence encodes CASSLVYEQYF. This chain connects TRBV11-2 to TRBJ2-7; D not resolved. CDR3 length: 11 residues. Trimming removed 1 base from V and 3 bases from J, with 1 base in between. Germline V gene data show CDR1 as SGHAT and CDR2 as FQNNGV.

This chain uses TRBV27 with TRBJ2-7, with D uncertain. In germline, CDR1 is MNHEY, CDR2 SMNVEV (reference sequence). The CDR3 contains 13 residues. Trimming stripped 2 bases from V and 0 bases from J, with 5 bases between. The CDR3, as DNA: TGTGCCAGCAGTTTAAGCTACTCCTACGAGCAGTACTTC. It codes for CASSLSYSYEQYF.

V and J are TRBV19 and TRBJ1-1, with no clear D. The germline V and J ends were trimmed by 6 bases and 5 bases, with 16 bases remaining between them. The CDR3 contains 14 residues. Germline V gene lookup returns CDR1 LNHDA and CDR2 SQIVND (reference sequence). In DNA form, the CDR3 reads TGTGCCAGTAGGGACCTTTCGAGGTGGACTGAAGCTTTCTTT. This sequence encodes CASRDLSRWTEAFF.

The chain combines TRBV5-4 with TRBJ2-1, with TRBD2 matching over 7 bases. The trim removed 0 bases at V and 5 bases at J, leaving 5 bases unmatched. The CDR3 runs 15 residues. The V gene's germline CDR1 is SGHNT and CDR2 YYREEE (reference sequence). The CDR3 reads CASSLAGGGNNEQFF. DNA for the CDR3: TGTGCCAGCAGCTTGGCCGGCGGGGGAAACAATGAGCAGTTCTTC.